This TCR beta chain was sequenced in a study of tumor and adjacent non-tumor tissue in lung cancer. This clonotype was observed a single time. V was clipped by 7 bases and J by 3 bases, with 24 bases between them. The V gene's germline CDR1 is MNHNS and CDR2 SASEGT. The CDR3 is 18 amino acids. The library came from three nested PCR rounds adapted from ARM-PCR protocols. Each CDR3 protein gets one entry after TCRdb re-called the multiplex PCR reads with MiXCR. The table shows tens of thousands of distinct CDR3 sequences, with roughly 80% occurring only once. This sample's RNA came from whole unsorted tissue.

The specimen was lung tumor tissue. The chain joins TRBV6-1 to TRBJ2-2; a possible D gene is TRBD2 (6 bases). The TCR sequence derives from a woman in her forties or fifties with non-small cell lung cancer. The CDR3 here is CASNERASGRKDTGELFF. CDR3 DNA sequence: TGTGCCAGCAATGAGAGGGCTAGTGGGAGGAAGGACACCGGGGAGCTGTTTTTT.